Listed below are T cell receptor beta chains from one sample, sequenced in a study of monozygotic twins with inflammatory bowel disease. TCRdb reprocessed the 5' RACE reads and keeps a single row for each CDR3 protein, giving no DNA. The table for this sample gives 90,000 to 110,000 distinct CDR3 sequences. Sequenced: blood. Receptors originate from a human donor with ulcerative colitis or Crohn's disease, or a healthy co-twin of an affected twin (not recorded which). The CDR3 runs from the conserved cysteine through the conserved F or W.

j_gene	v_gene	CDR3aa
TRBJ2-5	TRBV4-1	CASSQDPEETQYF
TRBJ1-1	TRBV9	CASSVAPANEGTEAFF
TRBJ2-5	TRBV14	CASSQVAGGKETQYF
TRBJ1-1	TRBV12-3/TRBV12-4	CASSVSPGNTEAFF
TRBJ1-1	TRBV6-2/TRBV6-3	CASNYQGSEAFF
TRBJ2-3	TRBV15	CATSGIALSTDTQYF
TRBJ2-1	TRBV6-5	CASSYHDRDNEQFF
TRBJ2-1	TRBV19	CATAAGVSSYNEQFF
TRBJ1-2	TRBV5-5	CASSLGGRDYGYTF
TRBJ1-3	TRBV4-2	CASSRIRGQGTSSGNTIYF
TRBJ2-5	TRBV12-3/TRBV12-4	CASSPQWRGAPAQYF
TRBJ1-5	TRBV14	CASSQGQNNQPQHF
TRBJ1-1	TRBV15	CATSRERAGTEAFF
TRBJ2-2	TRBV4-2	CASSSHHSRDANTGELFF
TRBJ1-1	TRBV29-1	CSVAPPGTDPLF
TRBJ2-3	TRBV20-1	CSAIRQGALTQYF
TRBJ1-4	TRBV5-1	CASSLQGLDEKLFF
TRBJ1-5	TRBV20-1	CSARPDRPYSNQPQHF
TRBJ2-5	TRBV5-4	CASSLGPPLLGGETQYF
TRBJ2-1	TRBV20-1	CSAREAHGAGVDINEQFF
TRBJ1-5	TRBV6-5	CASSYSGQVNQPQHF
TRBJ2-5	TRBV10-3	CAISEEAGFQTQYF
TRBJ2-1	TRBV15	CATSRDREYEQFF
TRBJ1-1	TRBV7-3	CASSLDYGQGEAFF
TRBJ2-5	TRBV7-2	CASSSQSGLEKTQYF
TRBJ2-2	TRBV3-1	CASNKGRHTGELFF
TRBJ2-3	TRBV6-5	CASSLLQGATDTQYF
TRBJ2-5	TRBV3-1	CASGTGGYQETQYF
TRBJ2-1	TRBV4-1	CASSQVGATGKNEQFF
TRBJ1-2	TRBV7-8	CASSSRTGLDIRYGYTF
TRBJ2-1	TRBV7-8	CASSLGGRGSGYNEQFF
TRBJ2-7	TRBV3-1	CASSQGPSLGGTYF
TRBJ2-5	TRBV3-1	CASSRNGVQETQYF
TRBJ2-1	TRBV9	CASSTEDYYNEQFF
TRBJ2-5	TRBV6-2/TRBV6-3	CASSYSPETQYF
TRBJ1-2	TRBV7-9	CACSRVVTGGRDGYTF
TRBJ2-7	TRBV3-1	CASSQNSGSSYEQYF
TRBJ2-5	TRBV28	CASSPGTGDQETQYF
TRBJ2-1	TRBV5-1	CASSPRTSGPILNEQFF
TRBJ1-5	TRBV6-1	CATLPSRGYNQPQHF
TRBJ1-1	TRBV6-1	CAIRGGGKIEAFF
TRBJ1-1	TRBV30	CAWSPTRDRGNTEAFF